This T cell receptor beta chain derives from a study of T-cell memory formation after mild COVID-19. This CDR3 has 14 amino acids. The V and J ends lost 3 bases and 6 bases respectively, with 14 bases between them. Germline CDR1 and CDR2: SGHTA and FQGNSA. UMIs and sample barcodes were carried by the TCR alpha and TCR beta cDNA libraries that 5'RACE produced using constant-segment primers. TCRdb analysed the 5' RACE reads with MiXCR anew, one entry per CDR3 protein. The data show 290,000 or so distinct CDR3 sequences, approximately 19% seen once. A few counts support this clonotype. What it binds is not known. Whole-study findings and limits: The appearance of some responding clones in pre-infection memory suggested that cross-reactive memory joined.

This receptor was identified in a young man who had mild COVID-19 (a few samples of this study predate the infection). Cell type and time point are not known. The chain joins TRBV7-2 to TRBJ1-2; D possibly corresponds to TRBD1 (6 bases). The sequencing input was PBMCs or a T cell subset sorted from them (not recorded which). The CDR3 nucleotides are TGTGCCAGCAGCTTGAGGTACAGGGACAATGGCTACACCTTC. Its translation is CASSLRYRDNGYTF.